A selection of T cell receptor beta chains follows, all from one sample in a study of CXCR3-negative and CXCR3-positive naive CD8 T cells. TCRdb re-called the 5' RACE reads, yielding one record per CDR3 amino acid sequence without DNA. Its listing shows about 80,000 distinct CDR3 sequences. Input material: naive CXCR3- CD8+ T cells from blood. The origin of the receptors is a human donor in good health. Some clones in this sample may be carry-over from other donors' samples. Each CDR3 is given with its conserved first and last residue.

V gene	J gene	CDR3 protein
TRBV5-1	TRBJ2-1	CASSLAAGRANEQFF
TRBV27	TRBJ1-1	CASNLPRQLNTEAFF
TRBV7-9	TRBJ2-7	CASTGDSTNYEQYF
TRBV5-1	TRBJ2-7	CTSSLVQLSYEQYF
TRBV29-1	TRBJ2-7	CSVQDRASYEQYF
TRBV12-3/TRBV12-4	TRBJ2-7	CASSLTTGTIDYEQYF
TRBV7-2	TRBJ1-2	CASSPPPGTGVNYGYTF
TRBV19	TRBJ1-5	CASSQGYSNQPQHF
TRBV10-2	TRBJ1-1	CASRTGRGETEAFF
TRBV4-1	TRBJ2-7	CASSYGLAGDEQYF
TRBV7-3	TRBJ2-7	CASSLTRQGRHEQYF
TRBV5-6	TRBJ1-5	CASSLALDRTQHF
TRBV7-3	TRBJ1-1	CASSQGTVDTEAFF
TRBV6-5	TRBJ1-2	CASSKQTGDDNYGYTF